What follows describes a single T cell receptor beta chain. Its target is not known. The data were taken from a study of CD8+ T cells in alopecia areata. Study-wide context: Treated patients were given 5 to 10 mg oral tofacitinib twice daily. Treated patients' severity was scored by percentage of affected scalp area.

Whole-study findings and limits: Only a single nonresponder existed, so baseline CD8+ expansion links stay unclear. Scalp samples also yield sequences of resident alphabeta T cells from normal skin.

Treatment reported: oral pan-JAK inhibitor, 5-10 mg twice daily. Extraction and reverse transcription of RNA yielded cDNA as the sequencing template. The data were produced by immunoSEQ multiplex PCR, yet TCRdb's version contains in-frame clones alone and is incomplete. The data show about 270,000 clones, 45% to 70% seen once. The sequences come from CD4+ T cells sorted from blood, collected around week 54, from a patient treated with tofacitinib. The TCR originated in a human donor with alopecia areata.

CDR3 nucleotides: TGTGCCAGCAGTTACTCCCCGACGGGGGTCTATGGCTACACCTTC. This codes for CASSYSPTGVYGYTF. The chain joins TRBV6-5 to TRBJ1-2; D possibly corresponds to TRBD1 (5 bases). Germline values: CDR1 MNHEY, CDR2 SVGAGI. V lost 0 bases and J 4 bases, leaving 12 bases between the germline ends. The CDR3 contains 15 residues.